These T cell receptor beta chains were read from a single sample in a study of shared clonotypes between healthy human individuals. Measured with immunoSEQ multiplex PCR; TCRdb has only the in-frame clones, and not every one. The table shows 470,000 or so clones, with roughly 80% occurring only once. Sample: PBMCs. All receptors come from a woman in her thirties or forties in good health. Some clones in this sample may be carry-over from other donors' samples. Each CDR3 is given with its conserved first and last residue. D genes are given only for firm matches. Not every row has a clone size; where given, it reads once, few, many or a size class.

J gene: TRBJ2-1; D gene: -; V gene: TRBV29-1; clone size: once; CDR3 DNA: TGCAGCGTTGGGATTGTCAATGAGCAGTTCTTC; CDR3 protein: CSVGIVNEQFF
J gene: TRBJ2-7; D gene: -; V gene: TRBV19; clone size: -; CDR3 DNA: TGTGCCAGTAGTATAGATGGACCCGAGTCCTACGAGCAGTACTTC; CDR3 protein: CASSIDGPESYEQYF
J gene: TRBJ2-2; D gene: -; V gene: TRBV5-1; clone size: -; CDR3 DNA: TGCGCCAGCAGCTTGGATTCAGGATTTACCGGGGAGCTGTTTTTT; CDR3 protein: CASSLDSGFTGELFF
J gene: TRBJ2-3; D gene: TRBD1; V gene: TRBV5-1; clone size: -; CDR3 DNA: TGCGCCAGCAGCCTTGGACAGGACACAGATACGCAGTATTTT; CDR3 protein: CASSLGQDTDTQYF
J gene: TRBJ2-3; D gene: -; V gene: TRBV30; clone size: -; CDR3 DNA: TGTGCCTGGAGTGTACTAGATACGCAGTATTTT; CDR3 protein: CAWSVLDTQYF
J gene: TRBJ2-1; D gene: -; V gene: TRBV30; clone size: -; CDR3 DNA: TGTGCCTGGACCCCCCCGGGCAGCGCCTACAATGAGCAGTTCTTC; CDR3 protein: CAWTPPGSAYNEQFF
J gene: TRBJ2-1; D gene: TRBD2; V gene: TRBV15; clone size: -; CDR3 DNA: TGTGCCACCAGCAGGACTAGCGGGAGGGACAATGAGCAGTTCTTC; CDR3 protein: CATSRTSGRDNEQFF
J gene: TRBJ2-7; D gene: -; V gene: TRBV7-2; clone size: -; CDR3 DNA: TGTGCCAGCAGCCTTGATCCCGGGTCCTACGAGCAGTACTTC; CDR3 protein: CASSLDPGSYEQYF
J gene: TRBJ1-1; D gene: -; V gene: TRBV5-4; clone size: -; CDR3 DNA: TGTGCCAGCAGCTTGGAGGGGGGGAGGACTGAAGCTTTCTTT; CDR3 protein: CASSLEGGRTEAFF
J gene: TRBJ2-2; D gene: -; V gene: TRBV27; clone size: -; CDR3 DNA: TGTGCCAGCAGTTTGGGACTTAAGAGGGAGCTGTTTTTT; CDR3 protein: CASSLGLKRELFF
J gene: TRBJ2-1; D gene: TRBD1; V gene: TRBV6-1; clone size: -; CDR3 DNA: TGTGCCAGCAGTGTTCAGGACAGGGCCTACAATGAGCAGTTCTTC; CDR3 protein: CASSVQDRAYNEQFF
J gene: TRBJ2-7; D gene: TRBD1; V gene: TRBV11-2; clone size: many; CDR3 DNA: TGTGCCAGCAGCGACTACAGGGGTAAGGGCTACGAGCAGTACTTC; CDR3 protein: CASSDYRGKGYEQYF
J gene: TRBJ2-7; D gene: -; V gene: TRBV9; clone size: once; CDR3 DNA: TGTGCCAGCAGCGTAGGTCCAGGACCCTACGAGCAGTACTTC; CDR3 protein: CASSVGPGPYEQYF
J gene: TRBJ2-7; D gene: -; V gene: TRBV10-3; clone size: -; CDR3 DNA: TGTGCCATCAGTGGCCCAAACGGGGAGCAGTACTTC; CDR3 protein: CAISGPNGEQYF
J gene: TRBJ2-1; D gene: -; V gene: TRBV9; clone size: few; CDR3 DNA: TGTGCCAGCAGCGTAGCAGGGGGGGCTACAAATGAGCAGTTCTTC; CDR3 protein: CASSVAGGATNEQFF
J gene: TRBJ1-1; D gene: -; V gene: TRBV6-1; clone size: -; CDR3 DNA: TGTGCCAGCAGTCCAGGACCTGCCCTCCCTGGAACTTTCTTT; CDR3 protein: CASSPGPALPGTFF
J gene: TRBJ2-7; D gene: TRBD2; V gene: TRBV6-5; clone size: -; CDR3 DNA: TGTGCCAGCAGTTACTCGATAGCGGGAGGGGCCGACGAGCAGTACTTC; CDR3 protein: CASSYSIAGGADEQYF
J gene: TRBJ1-1; D gene: TRBD1; V gene: TRBV11-2; clone size: once; CDR3 DNA: TGTGCCAGCAGCACGGGACAGGGAATAGGCACTGAAGCTTTCTTT; CDR3 protein: CASSTGQGIGTEAFF
J gene: TRBJ2-7; D gene: TRBD2; V gene: TRBV4-3; clone size: many; CDR3 DNA: TGCGCCAGCAGCCCCAGCGGGAGCTCCTACGAGCAGTACTTC; CDR3 protein: CASSPSGSSYEQYF
J gene: TRBJ1-1; D gene: -; V gene: TRBV28; clone size: -; CDR3 DNA: TGTGCCAGCAGTTTATTAGGAGGGAACACTGAAGCTTTCTTT; CDR3 protein: CASSLLGGNTEAFF
J gene: TRBJ1-2; D gene: -; V gene: TRBV27; clone size: -; CDR3 DNA: TGTGCCAGCAGTTTAGGGGTGGGCTATGGCTACACCTTC; CDR3 protein: CASSLGVGYGYTF
J gene: TRBJ1-2; D gene: -; V gene: TRBV14; clone size: once; CDR3 DNA: TGTGCCAGCAGCCAAGTGTCGGGGTATGGTGGCTACACCTTC; CDR3 protein: CASSQVSGYGGYTF
J gene: TRBJ2-1; D gene: TRBD2; V gene: TRBV30; clone size: -; CDR3 DNA: TGTGCCTCCCCCCGTAGTAGCGGGAGTGATGAGCAGTTCTTC; CDR3 protein: CASPRSSGSDEQFF